The source of this T cell receptor (beta chain) is a study of blood T cell repertoires in COVID-19. Study as a whole: The cDNA or gDNA used as material had been derived from T cells, B-cell-depleted T cells, or PBMCs.

Original processing methods: Cell counts per sample came from amplifying reference gene primers. Sequencing used immunoSEQ multiplex PCR; TCRdb keeps in-frame clones, though not all of them. For V, J and clone size, that table is used; D and trimming come from the DNA. The sample shows fewer than 300,000 clones, 85% of them seen only once. Germline CDR1 and CDR2: SGHVS and FQNEAQ. The CDR3 runs 17 residues. V shed 5 bases, J shed 6 bases, and the junction held 14 bases outside the gene matches. The receptor comes from a human donor in a cohort sampled during active COVID-19. The sample taken for sequencing was peripheral blood. The gene calls are TRBV7-8 and TRBJ2-1; 9 nucleotides agree with TRBD2. The CDR3: CASSPGGREGQSNEQFF. The CDR3 nucleotides are TGTGCCAGCAGCCCGGGGGGGCGGGAGGGCCAATCCAATGAGCAGTTCTTC.